This T cell receptor (beta chain) was sequenced for a study of beta chain features in type 1 diabetes. About the research overall: Examination spanned 90 million to 140 million sorted cells from all samples.

Sorting based on CD45RO/CCR7/CD25/CD127/CD95/CD27 separated CD4+ naive, central memory, regulatory and stem cell-like memory cells. Study-level points and caveats: Among patients, naive, central memory and Treg TCRB repertoires appeared more similar than among healthy donors. Type 1 diabetes patients showed a moderate but significant shortening of TCRB CDR3s in all four CD4+ subsets. Patients with type 1 diabetes showed fewer VDJ junction insertions and more deletions.

The CDR3 is 15 residues long. Deletions cut 4 bases from V and 2 bases from J, with 15 bases between. CDR1 and CDR2 (germline): SGHNT, YYREEE (reference sequence). The sequenced template was cDNA made from the entire isolated RNA. Assay used: immunoSEQ multiplex PCR; TCRdb lists only in-frame clones, some missing. The table has about 26,000 clones, roughly 50% seen once. In regard to this clone: The target antigen is unknown.

This receptor was obtained from a man under 40 with type 1 diabetes. The chain is built from TRBV5-4 and TRBJ2-5; TRBD2 is a possible D gene (6 bases). Specimen: stem cell memory CD4+ T cells from blood. The DNA of the CDR3 is TGTGCCAGCAGCCAGGCTACGGGACTGCAAGAGACCCAGTACTTC. This encodes CASSQATGLQETQYF.